The 30 T cell receptor beta chains below all came from one sample that was sequenced in a study of human T cells and chemical hapten exposure. TCRdb independently ran MiXCR on the RACE reads; one entry per CDR3 protein. Of roughly 80,000 distinct CDR3 sequences detected, about 10% appear once; the ten largest clones hold about 4%. The sample's time point: patch test 1, 2 weeks after DPC sensitization. Treatment described: therapeutic diphenylcyclopropenone sensitization with weekly scalp DPC. Here the sequenced sample was whole blood, taken in connection with sensitization to the hapten diphenylcyclopropenone (DPC). All receptors come from a woman in her forties or fifties with alopecia areata. Some clones in this sample may be carry-over from other donors' samples.

The V gene is TRBV20-1, the J gene TRBJ2-3; D is uncertain. The length of the CDR3 is 15 residues. V lost 0 bases and J lost 1, with 11 bases in between. CDR1 and CDR2 from the germline V gene are DFQATT and SNEGSKA (reference sequence). The CDR3 DNA reads TGCAGTGCTAGAGATTGGAGCGTAGGCACAGATACGCAGTATTTT. Its protein is CSARDWSVGTDTQYF.

There are many counts of this clonotype. The V gene is TRBV29-1, the J gene TRBJ2-3, with TRBD2 identical over 8 bases. The CDR3 is 14 amino acids. Looked up from germline, CDR1 is SQVTM and CDR2 is ANQGSEA. CDR3 sequence reads: CTFLGGGFTDTQYF. The CDR3 nucleotides are TGCACCTTCTTGGGCGGGGGGTTCACAGATACGCAGTATTTT.

The gene calls are TRBV4-2 and TRBJ2-7; TRBD1 agrees at 7 bases. V was pared by 0 bases and J by 4 bases, with 3 bases of the junction left unmatched. The CDR3 is 14 residues long. Germline values: CDR1 LGHNA, CDR2 YNFKEQ. The CDR3 loop reads CASSQEDRVYEQYF. The CDR3 coding sequence is TGTGCCAGCAGCCAAGAAGACAGGGTATACGAGCAGTACTTC.

V and J are TRBV12-3 or TRBV12-4 and TRBJ2-5; 11 positions agree with TRBD2. There are 15 residues in the CDR3. The J segment lost 9 bases and the V segment lost 5 bases, leaving 11 bases of the junction unmatched. This chain's CDR3 is CASSGGTSGRQAQYF. The CDR3 DNA sequence: TGTGCCAGCAGTGGGGGGACTAGCGGCCGCCAAGCCCAGTACTTC.

This clonotype turned up a few times. The genes are TRBV20-1 and TRBJ1-1; 7 bases are a match to TRBD1. The CDR3 length is 14 residues. The V gene's germline CDR1 is DFQATT and CDR2 SNEGSKA (reference sequence). With V trimmed by 3 bases and J by 9 bases, 13 bases remained unmatched. The CDR3 sequence: CSASPNLQTGKAFF. The CDR3 DNA follows: TGCAGTGCTAGTCCCAATCTTCAGACAGGGAAAGCTTTCTTT.

A few counts support this clonotype. The chain couples TRBV6-1 to TRBJ2-2, with 9 positions matching TRBD1. V dropped 6 bases and J dropped 5; count of bases not matched to a gene: 4. Germline V gives CDR1 MNHNS, CDR2 SASEGT. The length of the CDR3 is 14 residues. CDR3 residues: CASRRTGVTGELFF. In DNA form, the CDR3 reads TGTGCCAGCAGGAGGACAGGGGTGACCGGGGAGCTGTTTTTT.

This clonotype was found many times. The V gene is TRBV30, the J gene TRBJ2-2; tentatively, D is TRBD2 (6 bases). Per germline, CDR1 GTSNPN and CDR2 SVGIG (reference sequence). V shed 8 bases and J shed 0 bases, with 13 bases lying between them. The CDR3 has 14 residues. This CDR3 reads CALPRTTNTGELFF. The CDR3 region has the DNA TGTGCCCTACCGAGGACTACGAACACCGGGGAGCTGTTTTTT.

This clonotype was picked up many times. The V and J genes are TRBV29-1 and TRBJ2-7; a possible D gene is TRBD1 (5 bases). CDR3 size: 12 residues. Germline CDR1 reads SQVTM; CDR2 reads ANQGSEA. The V end was cut by 5 bases, the J end by 0 bases, with 8 bases between. CDR3 nucleotide sequence: TGCAGCGTTTTGGGGCCCTCCTACGAGCAGTACTTC. This codes for CSVLGPSYEQYF.

The chain is built from TRBV28 and TRBJ2-3; no reliable D call. The CDR3 contains 18 residues. Germline loops: CDR1 MDHEN, CDR2 SYDVKM. The V gene lost 2 bases and the J gene lost 0 bases, with 18 bases spanning the gap. CDR3 coding DNA: TGTGCCAGCAGTTTACAGAGGTCGGGTCCCAGGAGCACAGATACGCAGTATTTT. Its translation is CASSLQRSGPRSTDTQYF. The variable domain in full, with the rest retrieved from reference TRBV28 and TRBJ2-3, is DVKVTQSSRYLVKRTGEKVFLECVQDMDHENMFWYRQDPGLGLRLIYFSYDVKMKEKGDIPEGYSVSREKKERFSLILESASTNQTSMYLCASSLQRSGPRSTDTQYFGPGTRLTVL.

This clonotype was observed a few times. V usage is TRBV11-2 and J usage is TRBJ2-7; TRBD2 is a possible D gene (6 bases). Per germline, CDR1 SGHAT and CDR2 FQNNGV. V was shortened by 1 base and J by 4 bases, with 17 bases between the two germline ends. This CDR3 has 16 amino acids. The CDR3 region has the DNA TGTGCCAGCAGCTTAGTCTCCCGGGGGATAGAGTACGAGCAGTACTTC. Translation: CASSLVSRGIEYEQYF.

This clonotype has ten or more counts. The V gene is TRBV29-1, the J gene TRBJ2-5, with D possibly being TRBD1 (7 bases). CDR1 and CDR2 (germline): SQVTM, ANQGSEA. The CDR3 length is 13 residues. Trimming took off 4 bases at V and 5 bases at J, with 14 bases between the two ends. The CDR3 spells CSVGEGAGETQYF. The DNA for the CDR3 is TGCAGCGTTGGTGAGGGGGCGGGGGAGACCCAGTACTTC.

This clonotype was counted only a few times. The chain links TRBV6-2 or TRBV6-3 to TRBJ1-1; D unclear. The V and J ends lost 6 bases and 4 bases respectively, with 6 bases between them. The CDR3 is 11 amino acids. Germline lookup yields CDR1 MNHEY and CDR2 SVGEGT. CDR3 in amino acids: CASRASTEAFF. The CDR3 region has the DNA TGTGCCAGCAGGGCCTCCACTGAAGCTTTCTTT.

The chain has TRBV19 and TRBJ1-4; D is ambiguous. The CDR3 loop spans 15 amino acids. Germline V gene lookup returns CDR1 LNHDA and CDR2 SQIVND (reference sequence). V lost 6 bases to trimming and J lost 0 bases, with 11 bases between them. The CDR3: CASSPRASTNEKLFF. For the CDR3, the DNA is TGTGCCAGTAGCCCAAGGGCATCAACTAATGAAAAACTGTTTTTT.

This clonotype was observed at least ten times. Here the CDR3 DNA reads TGTGCCAGCAGACTAGCGGGGGGACACTACGAGCAGTACTTC. Its translation is CASRLAGGHYEQYF. The rearrangement joins TRBV7-2 to TRBJ2-7; the match to TRBD2 covers 12 bases. Trimming took 6 bases from V and 3 from J; bases not matched to a gene: 3. This CDR3 has 14 amino acids. The germline V gene encodes CDR1 SGHTA and CDR2 FQGNSA. Full variable domain (missing parts from reference TRBV7-2 and TRBJ2-7): GAGVSQSPSNKVTEKGKDVELRCDPISGHTALYWYRQSLGQGLEFLIYFQGNSAPDKSGLPSDRFSAERTGGSVSTLTIQRTQQEDSAVYLCASRLAGGHYEQYFGPGTRLTVT.

The chain uses TRBV18 and TRBJ2-3; D perhaps matches TRBD1 (5 bases). CDR3 length: 15 residues. V was pared by 3 bases and J by 0 bases, with 10 bases between. Germline lookup yields CDR1 KGHSH and CDR2 LQKENI. CDR3 nucleotide sequence: TGTGCCAGCTCACCGGACACGGTTAGCACAGATACGCAGTATTTT. Protein sequence: CASSPDTVSTDTQYF.

This clonotype was found many times. The gene calls are TRBV5-1 and TRBJ2-1; no reliable D call. Trimming pared 1 base from V and 0 bases from J, leaving 8 bases between. CDR1 and CDR2 from the germline V gene are SGHRS and YFSETQ. The length of the CDR3 is 15 residues. CDR3: CASSLTGDSYNEQFF. The CDR3 DNA reads as TGCGCCAGCAGCTTGACTGGGGACTCCTACAATGAGCAGTTCTTC.

The rearrangement joins TRBV5-6 to TRBJ2-2, with D hard to call. The CDR3 runs 16 residues. Germline V gene data show CDR1 as SGHDT and CDR2 as YYEEEE. V lost 3 bases to trimming and J lost 6 bases, with 18 bases between them. The CDR3 loop reads CASSSLRLSLSGELFF. The CDR3 DNA reads as TGTGCCAGCAGCTCGCTTCGGCTCAGCCTATCCGGGGAGCTGTTTTTT.

This clonotype was recorded at least ten times. The chain combines TRBV28 with TRBJ2-7; the D is unclear. This CDR3 is built from 11 residues. The V and J ends lost 3 bases and 1 base respectively, with 1 base between them. The germline gives CDR1 MDHEN, CDR2 SYDVKM. The CDR3 bases are TGTGCCAGCAGTTTTTCCTACGAGCAGTACTTC. It is translated as CASSFSYEQYF. Full variable domain (remainder filled in from reference TRBV28 and TRBJ2-7): DVKVTQSSRYLVKRTGEKVFLECVQDMDHENMFWYRQDPGLGLRLIYFSYDVKMKEKGDIPEGYSVSREKKERFSLILESASTNQTSMYLCASSFSYEQYFGPGTRLTVT.

The chain carries TRBV10-3 and TRBJ2-7, with D hard to call. The ends were cut back, 6 bases at V and 6 bases at J, with 15 bases in the middle. Germline CDR1 and CDR2: ENHRY and SYGVKD. The CDR3 extends over 13 amino acids. For the CDR3, the DNA is TGTGCCATCAGCACAATCGAAAGAGGCGAGCAGTACTTC. This encodes CAISTIERGEQYF.

This clonotype was observed many times. The gene calls are TRBV5-6 and TRBJ1-1, with a weak D call TRBD1 (6 bases). The CDR3 runs 16 residues. Germline loops: CDR1 SGHDT, CDR2 YYEEEE. Trimming stripped 0 bases from V and 0 bases from J, with 12 bases between. The CDR3 here is CASSLESGQVNTEAFF. The CDR3 nucleotides are TGTGCCAGCAGCTTGGAATCGGGACAAGTGAACACTGAAGCTTTCTTT.

This clonotype was recorded at least ten times. This chain joins TRBV7-9 and TRBJ2-5, with 10 bases fitting TRBD2. Germline assignment: CDR1 SEHNR and CDR2 FQNEAQ (reference sequence). This CDR3 is built from 16 residues. With V trimmed by 0 bases and J by 5 bases, 6 bases remained unmatched. CDR3 sequence reads: CASSLALAGLYETQYF. The DNA for the CDR3 is TGTGCCAGCAGCTTAGCACTAGCGGGGCTTTACGAGACCCAGTACTTC.

This clonotype was seen a handful of times. The chain joins TRBV29-1 to TRBJ2-7; 9 nucleotides align to TRBD2. Germline-derived CDR1 and CDR2 are SQVTM and ANQGSEA. This CDR3 spans 13 amino acids. The J segment lost 5 bases and the V segment lost 4 bases, leaving 6 bases of the junction unmatched. The CDR3 is CSVVPSGTHEQYF. The CDR3 bases are TGCAGCGTTGTGCCTAGCGGGACCCACGAGCAGTACTTC.

The chain employs TRBV5-1 and TRBJ2-7, with D perhaps TRBD1 or TRBD2 (5 bases each). In germline, CDR1 is SGHRS, CDR2 YFSETQ. The V gene lost 4 bases and the J gene lost 5 bases, with 10 bases spanning the gap. The CDR3 totals 12 residues. CDR3 nucleotide sequence: TGCGCCAGCAGCCTGAGGGGCCACGAGCAGTACTTC. This translates into CASSLRGHEQYF. The full variable domain, completed using reference TRBV5-1 and TRBJ2-7, is KAGVTQTPRYLIKTRGQQVTLSCSPISGHRSVSWYQQTPGQGLQFLFEYFSETQRNKGNFPGRFSGRQFSNSRSEMNVSTLELGDSALYLCASSLRGHEQYFGPGTRLTVT.

This chain joins TRBV7-2 and TRBJ2-5; D is possibly TRBD1 (6 bases). V lost 0 bases and J lost 4, with 9 bases in between. In germline, CDR1 is SGHTA, CDR2 FQGNSA. This CDR3 is built from 14 residues. CDR3 region: CASSLAGATETQYF. The CDR3 bases are TGTGCCAGCAGCTTAGCGGGGGCGACAGAGACCCAGTACTTC.

The rearrangement joins TRBV10-2 to TRBJ1-2, with D possibly TRBD1 on 5 matching bases. Germline V gene sequence: CDR1 WSHSY, CDR2 SAAADI. CDR3 length equals 13 residues. V shed 3 bases and J shed 2 bases, with 7 bases lying between them. The CDR3 DNA sequence: TGCGCCAGCAGTGACCGGGGCAACTATGGCTACACCTTC. Protein: CASSDRGNYGYTF.

This chain uses TRBV18 with TRBJ2-2; D is ambiguous. The CDR3 extends over 13 amino acids. From germline, CDR1 is KGHSH and CDR2 LQKENI. V lost 3 bases, J lost 1 base, and 3 bases lay in between. The CDR3 loop is CASSPQNTGELFF. In DNA form, the CDR3 reads TGTGCCAGCTCACCCCAGAACACCGGGGAGCTGTTTTTT. Drawing the rest from reference TRBV18 and TRBJ2-2, the complete variable domain is NAGVMQNPRHLVRRRGQEARLRCSPMKGHSHVYWYRQLPEEGLKFMVYLQKENIIDESGMPKERFSAEFPKEGPSILRIQQVVRGDSAAYFCASSPQNTGELFFGEGSRLTVL.

The rearrangement links TRBV7-2 to TRBJ2-5; 10 bases fit TRBD2. The CDR3 is made up of 16 amino acids. After removal of 5 bases from V and 3 bases from J, the junction contained 9 bases not matched to a gene. CDR1 is SGHTA and CDR2 is FQGNSA in the germline V gene. The CDR3 coding sequence is TGTGCCAGCAGCGGCCGGGGACTAGCGATTAAAGAGACCCAGTACTTC. This gives the protein CASSGRGLAIKETQYF.

This clonotype came up many times. The chain recombines TRBV6-6 with TRBJ2-2, with 9 positions matching TRBD2. CDR1 MNHNY and CDR2 SVGAGI come from the germline V gene (reference sequence). The CDR3 spans 14 residues. V dropped 6 bases and J dropped 6; count of bases not matched to a gene: 5. The CDR3 nucleotides read TGTGCCAGCAGCCGACTAGCGGACCCCGGGGAGCTGTTTTTT. It translates to CASSRLADPGELFF.

This clonotype was seen at least ten times. The chain couples TRBV6-2 or TRBV6-3 to TRBJ1-2; possible D gene TRBD1, 6 bases. V was pared by 8 bases and J by 6 bases, with 19 bases between. CDR3 length: 14 amino acids. CDR1 is MNHEY and CDR2 is SVGEGT in the germline V gene. CDR3 residues: CASSPLPGADGYTF. The CDR3 DNA follows: TGTGCCAGCTCCCCCCTTCCAGGGGCTGATGGCTACACCTTC.

This clonotype turned up a few times. The V gene is TRBV6-1, the J gene TRBJ2-2, with TRBD1 matching over 9 bases. From germline, CDR1 is MNHNS and CDR2 SASEGT. Trimming cost V 6 bases and J 7 bases; bases outside gene matches: 6. CDR3 length: 14 amino acids. The CDR3 here is CASRGDRADGELFF. Here the CDR3 DNA reads TGTGCCAGCAGGGGGGACAGGGCGGACGGGGAGCTGTTTTTT.